This entry concerns a single T cell receptor (beta chain). Its antigen specificity is not known. It has no much larger one-base neighbor in the sample; base qualities were not kept. Libraries were prepared through the immunoSEQ multiplex PCR assay. Each sample had around 100,000 TCR templates assayed by the deep sequencing platform. Genomic DNA extracted from sorted T cells was the material used for TCRbeta CDR3 sequencing. Per the authors' processing: The R programming language was used for the clonal analysis of the TCRbeta CDR3 data. Alloreactive CD4+ and CD8+ clones were identified by comparing unstimulated samples to CFSE-low samples taken after the reaction. By matching sequences to the repertoires of sorted unstimulated Treg and non-Treg cells, each alloreactive CD4+ clone was assigned a regulatory or non-regulatory origin. TCRdb obtained this table from immuneACCESS and retained in-frame rearrangements with V and J assigned. These tables miss some clones; where compared with another copy, unresolved V genes account for less than half of the shortfall, and the remainder is unexplained. V, J and clone size derive from that table, while D and trimming were established from the DNA sequence. The sample has more than 75,000 clones on record, around 95% of them singletons. Less than 0.035% of the sample is held by the ten biggest clonotypes.

This sample was included in a study of siplizumab effects on memory and regulatory T cells (dated by TCRdb to the late 2010s). About the full investigation: The effect of the anti-CD2 antibody siplizumab on alloreactive T-cell subsets was examined in allogeneic mixed lymphocyte reactions constructed from human PBMCs. On the study overall, not on this receptor specifically: Because sequences at frequencies below about 10^-5 were poorly captured, only a minor fraction of alloreactive clones could be mapped back to unstimulated subsets. A naive or memory phenotype could not be assigned to roughly 80-97% of proliferating CD4+ or CD8+ clones. Among mappable alloreactive CD4+ clones, the Treg-derived fraction averaged about 75% with siplizumab versus approximately 27% in control reactions. No functional confirmation was obtained for the suppressive function of proliferating Tregs from siplizumab cultures. Greater diversity appeared to be present in unstimulated naive T cells than in memory T cells, and a substantial contribution to the alloresponse seemed to be made by naive cells. The cumulative frequency of alloreactive sequences traceable to unstimulated CD4+ memory T cells was significantly reduced by siplizumab.

The germline V gene specifies SGHNT as CDR1 and YENEEA as CDR2. At the junction V is shortened by 9 bases and J by 6 bases, with 18 bases in between. Reading from cysteine to phenylalanine, the CDR3 counts 15 amino acids. The entry retains the CDR3 DNA only, 45 bases that are in frame from base 1. In addition, sequencing in three donor pairs included unstimulated CD8+ effector memory subsets alongside CD4+ naive, CD8+ naive, CD8+ TEMRA and CD4+ memory subsets. TCRbeta CDR3 sequencing was performed on sorted unstimulated T cells and on proliferating T cells recovered from mixed lymphocyte reactions. Fresh whole blood from around 11 HLA-typed healthy donors was used to isolate PBMCs.

Sequenced sample: naive CD4+ T cells sorted from blood. The sample's cell subset or site, from its label and the paper: unstimulated naive T cells. This chain joins TRBV11-3 to TRBJ1-6, and the D gene may be TRBD1, 6 bases matching. This TCR came from a human donor in good health. Read as DNA, the sequence is TGTGCCAGAAGAACCGTGGGACACCGTAATTCACCCCTCCACTTT. Translated, this is CARRTVGHRNSPLHF. When the CDR3 is completed using the reference TRBV11-3 and TRBJ1-6 genes on either side, the full variable domain is EAGVVQSPRYKIIEKKQPVAFWCNPISGHNTLYWYLQNLGQGPELLIRYENEEAVDDSQLPKDRFSAERLKGVDSTLKIQPAELGDSAVYLCARRTVGHRNSPLHFGNGTRLTVT.